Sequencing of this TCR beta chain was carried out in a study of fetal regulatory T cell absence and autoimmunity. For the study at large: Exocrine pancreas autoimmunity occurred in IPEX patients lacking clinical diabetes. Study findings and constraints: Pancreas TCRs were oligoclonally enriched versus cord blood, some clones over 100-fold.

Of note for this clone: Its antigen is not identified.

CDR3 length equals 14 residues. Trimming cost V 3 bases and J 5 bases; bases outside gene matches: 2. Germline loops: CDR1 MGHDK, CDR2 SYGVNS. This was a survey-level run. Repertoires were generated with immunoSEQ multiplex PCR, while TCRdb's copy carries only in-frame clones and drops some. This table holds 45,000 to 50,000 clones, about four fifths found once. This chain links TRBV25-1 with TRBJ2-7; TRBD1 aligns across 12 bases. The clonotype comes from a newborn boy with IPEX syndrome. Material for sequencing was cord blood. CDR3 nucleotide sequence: TGTGCCAGCAGTGATTGGGACAGGGGGCACGAGCAGTACTTC. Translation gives CASSDWDRGHEQYF.